The T cell receptor (beta chain) described here comes from a study of control samples from healthy donors and cancer patients. Using immunoSEQ multiplex PCR, the repertoire was profiled, and TCRdb retains in-frame clones only, with some absent. The repertoire has roughly 92,000 clones, 85% to 90% of them found once; the top ten carry 7.5% to 9%. The CDR3 covers 13 residues. The clonotype comes from a woman aged 60-70 years in good health. This chain uses TRBV21-1 with TRBJ1-4. TRBV21-1 is reported as a pseudogene. Sequencing input: blood. This chain's CDR3 is CASSSPVGEKLFF. DNA of the CDR3: TGTGCCAGCAGCAGCCCGGTGGGGGAAAAACTGTTTTTT.